Each of the 22 T cell receptor beta chains below was sequenced from the same sample in a study of T-cell memory formation after mild COVID-19. TCRdb called the 5' RACE reads again in MiXCR, with one record for every CDR3 protein. The data contain some 120,000 distinct CDR3 sequences, over 15% of them singletons. Sequences were obtained from PBMCs or a T cell subset sorted from them (not recorded which). These TCRs come from a man younger than 30 who had mild COVID-19 (a few samples of this study predate the infection). Cell type and time point are not known.

The DNA for the CDR3 is TGTGCCAGCAGCTTGGGCCAGGGTAGCAATGAGCAGTTCTTC. This gives the protein CASSLGQGSNEQFF. The chain links TRBV11-3 to TRBJ2-1; possibly TRBD1 for D (5 bases). The CDR3 totals 14 residues. The germline CDR1 and CDR2 sequences are SGHNT and YENEEA. Trimming took 3 bases from V and 6 from J, leaving 12 bases between them.

This clonotype came up a few times. The J gene is TRBJ2-1, the V gene TRBV4-3, with a tentative D call TRBD2 (6 bases). The germline V gene has CDR1 LGHNA and CDR2 YSLEER. The ends were cut back, 0 bases at V and 4 bases at J, with 13 bases in the middle. The CDR3 loop spans 16 amino acids. CDR3 nucleotides: TGCGCCAGCAGCCAAGAGGGGCTAGCGAGTTACAATGAGCAGTTCTTC. As protein: CASSQEGLASYNEQFF.

This clonotype was picked up a small number of times. The chain links TRBV4-2 to TRBJ2-3, with D possibly matching TRBD1 (6 bases). CDR1 and CDR2 from the germline V gene are LGHNA and YNFKEQ. This CDR3 is 15 amino acids long. Trimming removed 1 base at V and 1 base at J, with 9 bases between. The DNA for the CDR3 is TGTGCCAGCAGCCAAGCGCAGGGGCGCACAGATACGCAGTATTTT. It codes for CASSQAQGRTDTQYF.

This clonotype has just a few counts. The chain has TRBV7-2 and TRBJ2-5, with 9 positions matching TRBD2. The J segment lost 4 bases and the V segment lost 6 bases, leaving 15 bases of the junction unmatched. Germline values: CDR1 SGHTA, CDR2 FQGNSA. CDR3 size: 17 residues. CDR3 in amino acids: CASRLPFGGGAGETQYF. As DNA, the CDR3 is TGTGCCAGCAGGTTACCCTTCGGCGGGGGGGCCGGAGAGACCCAGTACTTC.

The table lists this clonotype with a few counts. The chain is built from TRBV5-1 and TRBJ1-1; D not resolved. The germline V gene has CDR1 SGHRS and CDR2 YFSETQ. The CDR3 consists of 14 residues. The V gene lost 4 bases and the J gene lost 4 bases, with 14 bases spanning the gap. CDR3: CASSGLFGVTEAFF. The CDR3 coding sequence is TGCGCCAGCAGCGGGTTATTTGGGGTCACTGAAGCTTTCTTT. The full variable domain, with the rest looked up from reference TRBV5-1 and TRBJ1-1, is KAGVTQTPRYLIKTRGQQVTLSCSPISGHRSVSWYQQTPGQGLQFLFEYFSETQRNKGNFPGRFSGRQFSNSRSEMNVSTLELGDSALYLCASSGLFGVTEAFFGQGTRLTVV.

The chain is built from TRBV5-1 and TRBJ2-3; TRBD2 might be the D (5 bases). V lost 0 bases, J lost 4 bases, and 9 bases lay in between. The CDR3 is 14 amino acids. Looked up from germline, CDR1 is SGHRS and CDR2 is YFSETQ. The CDR3 DNA reads as TGCGCCAGCAGCTTGGTGCTAGCACCAGATACGCAGTATTTT. This translates into CASSLVLAPDTQYF.

This clonotype appeared many times. This chain joins TRBV5-1 and TRBJ2-5, with D unclear. Per germline, CDR1 SGHRS and CDR2 YFSETQ. This CDR3 is 15 amino acids long. V lost 0 bases, J lost 0 bases, and 9 bases lay in between. The CDR3 DNA sequence: TGCGCCAGCAGCTTGGATTTCGGTTACCAAGAGACCCAGTACTTC. This codes for CASSLDFGYQETQYF.

This clonotype was counted between two and nine times. The chain carries TRBV20-1 and TRBJ1-5; D possibly corresponds to TRBD1 (6 bases). Trimming removed 0 bases from V and 3 bases from J, with 12 bases in between. The CDR3 has 15 residues. Germline V CDR1 and CDR2: DFQATT, SNEGSKA (reference sequence). This chain's CDR3 is CSAREKDRFNQPQHF. CDR3 sequence (DNA): TGCAGTGCTAGAGAGAAGGACAGATTCAATCAGCCCCAGCATTTT.

The V and J genes are TRBV19 and TRBJ1-2; D might be TRBD1 (5 bases). Per the germline V gene, CDR1 is LNHDA and CDR2 is SQIVND (reference sequence). Trimming left V 3 bases short and J 3 bases short, with 14 bases between. The CDR3 consists of 15 residues. For the CDR3, the DNA is TGTGCCAGTAGTATCCCTCGGGGCGGTGACTATGGCTACACCTTC. The encoded protein is CASSIPRGGDYGYTF.

A few counts support this clonotype. This rearrangement joins TRBV11-2 to TRBJ2-6, with unresolved D. Trimming took off 3 bases at V and 0 bases at J, with 15 bases between the two ends. This CDR3 has 18 residues. From germline, CDR1 is SGHAT and CDR2 FQNNGV. The CDR3 coding sequence is TGTGCCAGCAGCTTTGACCGGGTGATGATCTCTGGGGCCAACGTCCTGACTTTC. Its protein product is CASSFDRVMISGANVLTF.

There are a few counts of this clonotype. The chain employs TRBV20-1 and TRBJ2-7; D gene unclear. CDR3 length: 13 amino acids. Trimming left V 1 base short and J 2 bases short, with 9 bases between. CDR1 and CDR2 from the germline V gene are DFQATT and SNEGSKA (reference sequence). CDR3 bases: TGCAGTGCTAGAGCCCCAACGCCCTACGAGCAGTACTTC. It encodes CSARAPTPYEQYF.

The rearrangement uses TRBV20-1 and TRBJ1-2; D is ambiguous. Looked up from germline, CDR1 is DFQATT and CDR2 is SNEGSKA (reference sequence). The CDR3 is made up of 13 amino acids. V was shortened by 3 bases and J by 7 bases, with 15 bases between the two germline ends. CDR3 sequence (DNA): TGCAGTGCTAGTGGTCGGCTTGGCCGTGGCTACACCTTC. This sequence encodes CSASGRLGRGYTF.

This clonotype was counted between two and nine times. The V call is TRBV18, the J call TRBJ2-7; weak D call: TRBD1 (6 bases). This CDR3 contains 13 residues. Trimming cost V 4 bases and J 3 bases, with 10 bases left between them. Germline CDR1 reads KGHSH; CDR2 reads LQKENI. CDR3 DNA sequence: TGTGCCAGCTCACATGACAGGCTCTACGAGCAGTACGTC. Residues: CASSHDRLYEQYV.

This chain joins TRBV20-1 and TRBJ2-3, with a tentative D call TRBD1 (5 bases). The CDR3 contains 13 residues. Germline values: CDR1 DFQATT, CDR2 SNEGSKA (reference sequence). Deletions cut 3 bases from V and 3 bases from J, with 10 bases between. The CDR3 protein is CSARVSGTDTQYF. CDR3 nucleotides: TGCAGTGCTAGGGTCTCAGGGACAGATACGCAGTATTTT.

This chain joins TRBV20-1 and TRBJ1-1, with no clear D. With 1 base removed from V and 1 base from J, the gap between germline ends came to 13 bases. There are 15 residues in the CDR3. Germline V gives CDR1 DFQATT, CDR2 SNEGSKA (reference sequence). CDR3 coding DNA: TGCAGTGCTAGAGGGGCCACAGACCGGAACACTGAAGCTTTCTTT. Translated: CSARGATDRNTEAFF.

This clonotype was counted between two and nine times. The chain combines TRBV27 with TRBJ2-1, with 8 nucleotides matching TRBD2. The germline gives CDR1 MNHEY, CDR2 SMNVEV (reference sequence). V dropped 5 bases and J dropped 2; count of bases not matched to a gene: 11. The CDR3 is 17 residues long. The DNA for the CDR3 is TGTGCCAGCAGTACCCGGGGGGGGCGCCGAACCTACAATGAGCAGTTCTTC. Translation gives CASSTRGGRRTYNEQFF.

The rearrangement joins TRBV7-2 to TRBJ1-3; a weak D match, TRBD1 (5 bases). Germline loops: CDR1 SGHTA, CDR2 FQGNSA. This CDR3 spans 17 amino acids. V was clipped by 4 bases and J by 4 bases, with 20 bases between them. CDR3 amino acids: CASSSNPGWGAGNTIYF. Written as DNA, the CDR3 is TGTGCCAGCAGCTCCAACCCAGGGTGGGGCGCGGGAAACACCATATATTTT.

The rearrangement uses TRBV12-1 and TRBJ2-7; the table's D call TRBD1 went unverified against the DNA. TRBV12-1 is a known pseudogene. The CDR3 has 17 amino acids. The CDR3 region is CASSFVMPGTRSYEQYV. In DNA form, the CDR3 reads TGTGCCAGCAGCTTTGTTATGCCCGGGACACGGTCCTACGAGCAGTACGTC.

At least ten counts were recorded for this clonotype. J is TRBJ1-1 and V is TRBV7-9; D gene ambiguous. Germline V lookup: CDR1 SEHNR, CDR2 FQNEAQ (reference sequence). The CDR3 extends over 13 amino acids. Trimming stripped 4 bases from V and 1 base from J, with 7 bases between. CDR3 sequence reads: CASSSLSNTEAFF. DNA of the CDR3: TGTGCCAGCAGCTCCCTCTCGAACACTGAAGCTTTCTTT.

The chain combines TRBV19 with TRBJ2-7, with TRBD2 as a possible D gene (6 bases). There are 14 residues in the CDR3. The V gene lost 0 bases and the J gene lost 6 bases, with 12 bases spanning the gap. Germline CDR1 and CDR2: LNHDA and SQIVND (reference sequence). CDR3 coding DNA: TGTGCCAGTAGTATAGATCGCGGGATGAGCGAGCAGTACTTC. This translates into CASSIDRGMSEQYF.

The rearrangement joins TRBV9 to TRBJ1-4; maybe TRBD1 (5 bases). The V gene's germline CDR1 is SGDLS and CDR2 YYNGEE. The CDR3 loop spans 15 amino acids. Trimming took 1 base from V and 5 from J, leaving 12 bases between them. CDR3 protein: CASSVRGAWNEKLFF. CDR3 bases: TGTGCCAGCAGCGTAAGAGGGGCTTGGAATGAAAAACTGTTTTTT.

The chain links TRBV4-3 to TRBJ1-1; 7 bases agree with TRBD1. The junction had 9 bases not matched to a gene; V was cut back by 6 bases and J by 2 bases. This CDR3 spans 15 amino acids. Germline loops: CDR1 LGHNA, CDR2 YSLEER. The CDR3: CASSSMRGGNTEAFF. As DNA, the CDR3 is TGCGCCAGCAGTTCGATGAGAGGGGGCAACACTGAAGCTTTCTTT.